Shown below are 18 T cell receptor beta chains from a single sample sequenced in a study of T cells in Graves' hyperthyroidism and ophthalmopathy. TCR beta CDR3 regions were amplified from RNA transcripts. With the HTBI primer set, the TCR CDR3 went through a first round of RT-PCR. Each CDR3 protein is one row after TCRdb ran MiXCR on the multiplex PCR reads. The table has approximately 530,000 distinct CDR3 sequences, 20% seen once. Specimen: blood. These receptors originate from a man aged 35-49 years with Graves' ophthalmopathy.

Many counts were recorded for this clonotype. The V call is TRBV7-3, the J call TRBJ2-1; no clear D. The CDR3 length is 15 residues. V lost 4 bases to trimming and J lost 4 bases, with 14 bases between them. CDR1 and CDR2 from the germline V gene are SGHTA and FQGTGA. CDR3 protein: CASSSDGRNYNEQFF. The CDR3 DNA sequence: TGTGCCAGCAGCTCAGACGGCAGAAATTACAATGAGCAGTTCTTC. Supplemented by reference TRBV7-3 and TRBJ2-1, the full variable domain reads GAGVSQTPSNKVTEKGKYVELRCDPISGHTALYWYRQSLGQGPEFLIYFQGTGAADDSGLPNDRFFAVRPEGSVSTLKIQRTERGDSAVYLCASSSDGRNYNEQFFGPGTRLTVL.

This clonotype was recorded a few times. The chain combines TRBV20-1 with TRBJ2-5; D perhaps matches TRBD2 (5 bases). CDR3 length: 14 residues. CDR1 and CDR2 from the germline V gene are DFQATT and SNEGSKA (reference sequence). Between the trimmed V and J ends, which lost 0 bases and 3 bases, there was a span of 11 bases. The DNA of the CDR3 is TGCAGTGCTAGAGATCCTAGAGGGAAAGAGACCCAGTACTTC. Translation: CSARDPRGKETQYF.

This clonotype was picked up many times. V usage is TRBV6-1 and J usage is TRBJ1-1; D may be TRBD1 (5 bases). This CDR3 spans 15 amino acids. Germline CDR1 reads MNHNS; CDR2 reads SASEGT. The V and J ends lost 5 bases and 5 bases respectively, with 18 bases between them. The CDR3 DNA sequence: TGTGCCAGCAGTTACAACCGGGGCAGAGGGACTGAAGCTTTCTTT. Residues: CASSYNRGRGTEAFF.

This clonotype was detected ten times or more. The chain is built from TRBV5-5 and TRBJ1-2, with D uncertain. V lost 1 base, J lost 2 bases, and 12 bases lay in between. Germline V lookup: CDR1 SGHKS, CDR2 YYEKEE (reference sequence). There are 15 residues in the CDR3. CDR3 residues: CASSLLTSLNYGYTF. The CDR3 region has the DNA TGTGCCAGCAGCTTGTTAACCAGCTTAAACTATGGCTACACCTTC.

A note on this clonotype: A read error is possible here, since a much larger clone lies one base away. V usage is TRBV2 and J usage is TRBJ1-4; the match to TRBD1 covers 10 bases. The CDR3 runs to 14 residues. CDR1 is SNHLY, CDR2 FYNNEI, per germline. CDR3 in DNA: TGTGCCAGCAGTTTGACAGGGGGCAGTGAAAAACTGCTTTTT. It translates to CASSLTGGSEKLLF.

This chain links TRBV7-9 with TRBJ1-1, with a weak D call TRBD1 (5 bases). This CDR3 spans 14 amino acids. Per the germline V gene, CDR1 is SEHNR and CDR2 is FQNEAQ (reference sequence). The V end was cut by 5 bases, the J end by 11 bases, with 21 bases between. CDR3 bases: TGTGCCAGCAGCCCCCGACGGGACCCCGAGGAGGCTTTCTTT. It encodes CASSPRRDPEEAFF. The whole variable domain, filled in from reference TRBV7-9 and TRBJ1-1, reads DTGVSQNPRHKITKRGQNVTFRCDPISEHNRLYWYRQTLGQGPEFLTYFQNEAQLEKSRLLSDRFSAERPKGSFSTLEIQRTEQGDSAMYLCASSPRRDPEEAFFGQGTRLTVV.

The chain employs TRBV27 and TRBJ1-5; 7 nucleotides agree with TRBD1. This CDR3 region has 14 residues. With 3 bases clipped from V and 4 bases from J, the junction kept 3 bases outside the gene matches. Germline-derived CDR1 and CDR2 are MNHEY and SMNVEV (reference sequence). The CDR3 region is CASSFTGVNQPQHF. Written as DNA, the CDR3 is TGTGCCAGCAGTTTTACAGGGGTAAATCAGCCCCAGCATTTT.

There are a few counts of this clonotype. The gene calls are TRBV20-1 and TRBJ2-7; TRBD1 matches at 8 bases. V shed 4 bases, J shed 1 base, and the junction held 9 bases outside the gene matches. This CDR3 spans 15 amino acids. In germline, CDR1 is DFQATT, CDR2 SNEGSKA (reference sequence). The DNA for the CDR3 is TGCAGTGCTATAGGGCGGGACAGGACATCCTACGAGCAGTACTTC. Its translation is CSAIGRDRTSYEQYF.

The V call is TRBV5-6, the J call TRBJ2-1; D not certain. Germline V gene data show CDR1 as SGHDT and CDR2 as YYEEEE. The V end lost 4 bases, the J end lost 2 bases, and 7 bases lay between the germline ends. CDR3 length: 13 amino acids. The CDR3 here is CASSKDAYNEQFF. For the CDR3, the DNA is TGTGCCAGCAGCAAGGACGCCTACAATGAGCAGTTCTTC.

This clonotype was seen ten or more times. CDR3 loop: CASKWTGNHLAEAFF. CDR3 in DNA: TGTGCCAGCAAGTGGACAGGGAATCATTTAGCTGAAGCTTTCTTT. This chain links TRBV2 with TRBJ1-1, with 8 positions matching TRBD1. The germline CDR1 and CDR2 sequences are SNHLY and FYNNEI. Losses at the gene ends were 7 bases for V and 6 bases for J; bases not matched to a gene: 13. The CDR3 sequence is 15 residues long.

In this sample, this clonotype turned up a few times. The gene calls are TRBV30 and TRBJ2-3; 7 bases match TRBD2. V dropped 5 bases and J dropped 0; count of bases not matched to a gene: 8. CDR1 and CDR2 from the germline V gene are GTSNPN and SVGIG (reference sequence). CDR3 size: 15 residues. CDR3 amino acids: CAWSASGLSTDTQYF. CDR3 nucleotides: TGTGCCTGGTCAGCTAGCGGACTAAGCACAGATACGCAGTATTTT.

This clonotype was seen only a few times. This sequence joins TRBV30 and TRBJ1-2; 7 bases agree with TRBD1. Germline CDR1 and CDR2: GTSNPN and SVGIG (reference sequence). V shed 4 bases, J shed 4 bases, and the junction held 9 bases outside the gene matches. CDR3 length: 14 amino acids. CDR3 bases: TGTGCCTGGAACCCTCTGACAGGGCCCTATGGCTACACCTTC. Its protein is CAWNPLTGPYGYTF. Based on the CDR3 plus reference TRBV30 and TRBJ1-2, the full variable domain is SQTIHQWPATLVQPVGSPLSLECTVEGTSNPNLYWYRQAAGRGLQLLFYSVGIGQISSEVPQNLSASRPQDRQFILSSKKLLLSDSGFYLCAWNPLTGPYGYTFGSGTRLTVV.

This clonotype was observed a few times. This rearrangement joins TRBV27 to TRBJ2-2, with D tentatively TRBD1 (6 bases). The CDR3 totals 16 residues. With 4 bases removed from V and 2 bases from J, the gap between germline ends came to 14 bases. From germline, CDR1 is MNHEY and CDR2 SMNVEV (reference sequence). The chain's CDR3 is CASSSPAGANTGELFF. The CDR3 coding sequence is TGTGCCAGCAGTTCCCCTGCAGGGGCTAACACCGGGGAGCTGTTTTTT.

The V call is TRBV29-1, the J call TRBJ2-5, with a weak D call TRBD1 (5 bases). The CDR3 sequence is 12 residues long. Germline assignment: CDR1 SQVTM and CDR2 ANQGSEA. The V and J ends lost 6 bases and 1 base respectively, with 9 bases between them. The CDR3 protein is CSVWTLQETQYF. CDR3 DNA: TGCAGCGTCTGGACACTCCAAGAGACCCAGTACTTC.

The chain employs TRBV20-1 and TRBJ1-1, with 10 bases that match TRBD1. The V gene end was trimmed by 5 bases and the J gene end by 6 bases; junction bases not matched to a gene: 15. CDR1 and CDR2 from the germline V gene are DFQATT and SNEGSKA (reference sequence). The CDR3 consists of 16 residues. CDR3 protein: CSARAGTGDPRAEAFF. The CDR3 DNA reads as TGCAGTGCTCGGGCCGGGACAGGGGATCCTCGGGCTGAAGCTTTCTTT.

This clonotype has more than one count but fewer than ten. DNA for the CDR3: TGTGCCAGCAGCTTAGCGCGACAGCGTAATGAAAAACTGTTTTTT. Its translation: CASSLARQRNEKLFF. The V and J genes are TRBV7-8 and TRBJ1-4, with a tentative D call TRBD1 (5 bases). Germline CDR1 SGHVS, CDR2 FQNEAQ. This CDR3 is 15 amino acids long. Trimming shortened V by 0 bases and J by 4 bases, and 9 bases separated the two germline ends.

The chain carries TRBV30 and TRBJ1-5; unclear D gene. The germline V gene encodes CDR1 GTSNPN and CDR2 SVGIG (reference sequence). With 0 bases removed from V and 2 bases from J, the gap between germline ends came to 11 bases. The CDR3 consists of 15 residues. CDR3 protein: CAWSVMGSGNQPQHF. The CDR3 DNA is TGTGCCTGGAGTGTAATGGGGTCTGGCAATCAGCCCCAGCATTTT.

The V gene is TRBV10-3, the J gene TRBJ2-5; TRBD2 matches 15 bases. J gave up 2 bases and V 6 bases, and 13 bases lay outside the gene matches. CDR3 size: 19 residues. The V gene's germline CDR1 is ENHRY and CDR2 SYGVKD. DNA for the CDR3: TGTGCCATCAGCTCCACCTGGACTAGCGGGAGGGGTAAACAAGAGACCCAGTACTTC. Encoded protein: CAISSTWTSGRGKQETQYF.